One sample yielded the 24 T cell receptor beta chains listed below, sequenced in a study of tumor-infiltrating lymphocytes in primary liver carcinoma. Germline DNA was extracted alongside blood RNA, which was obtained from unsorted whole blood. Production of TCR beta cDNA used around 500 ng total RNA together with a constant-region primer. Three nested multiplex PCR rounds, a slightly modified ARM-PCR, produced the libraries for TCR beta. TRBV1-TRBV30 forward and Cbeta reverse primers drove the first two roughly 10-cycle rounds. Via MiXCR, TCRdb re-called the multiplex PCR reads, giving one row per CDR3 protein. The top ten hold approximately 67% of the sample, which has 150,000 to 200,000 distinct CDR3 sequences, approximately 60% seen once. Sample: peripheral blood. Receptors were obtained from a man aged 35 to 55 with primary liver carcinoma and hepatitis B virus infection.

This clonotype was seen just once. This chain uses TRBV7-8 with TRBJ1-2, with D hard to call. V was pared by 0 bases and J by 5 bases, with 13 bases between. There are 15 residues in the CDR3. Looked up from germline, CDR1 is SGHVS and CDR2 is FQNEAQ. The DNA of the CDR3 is TGTGCCAGCAGCTTAGCCCAAGACGGTCTATATGGCTACACCTTC. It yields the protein CASSLAQDGLYGYTF.

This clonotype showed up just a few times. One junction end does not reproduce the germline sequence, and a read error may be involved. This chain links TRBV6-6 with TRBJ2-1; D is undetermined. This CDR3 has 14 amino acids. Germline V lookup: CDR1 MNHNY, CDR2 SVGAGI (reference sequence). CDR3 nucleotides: TGTGCCAGGATGAACCTGCACTCCTACAACGAGCAGCTCTTC. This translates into CARMNLHSYNEQLF.

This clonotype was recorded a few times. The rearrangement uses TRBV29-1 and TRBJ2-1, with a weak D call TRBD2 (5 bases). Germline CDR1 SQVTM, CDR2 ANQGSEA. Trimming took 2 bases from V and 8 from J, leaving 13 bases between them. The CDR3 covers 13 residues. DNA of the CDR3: TGCAGCGTTGAATTGGGAGTCGGAGATGAGCAGTTCTTC. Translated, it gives CSVELGVGDEQFF.

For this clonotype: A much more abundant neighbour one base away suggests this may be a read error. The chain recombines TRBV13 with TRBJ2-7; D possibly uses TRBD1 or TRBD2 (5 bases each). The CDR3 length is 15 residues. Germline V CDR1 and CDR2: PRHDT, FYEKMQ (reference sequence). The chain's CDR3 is CASSDRDLLGHEQHF. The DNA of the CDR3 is TGTGCCAGCAGTGACCGGGACCTATTAGGCCACGAGCAGCACTTC. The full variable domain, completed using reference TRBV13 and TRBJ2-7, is AAGVIQSPRHLIKEKRETATLKCYPIPRHDTVYWYQQGPGQDPQFLISFYEKMQSDKGSIPDRFSAQQFSDYHSELNMSSLELGDSALYFCASSDRDLLGHEQHFGPGTRLTVT.

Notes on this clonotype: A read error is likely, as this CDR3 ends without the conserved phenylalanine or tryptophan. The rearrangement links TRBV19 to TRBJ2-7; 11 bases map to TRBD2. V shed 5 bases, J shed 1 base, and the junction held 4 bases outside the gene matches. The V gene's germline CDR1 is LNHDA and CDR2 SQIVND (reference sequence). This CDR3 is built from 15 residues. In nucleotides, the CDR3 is TGTGCCAGTAGTTCACGGACTAGCGGGTCCTACGAGCAGTACCTC. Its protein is CASSSRTSGSYEQYL.

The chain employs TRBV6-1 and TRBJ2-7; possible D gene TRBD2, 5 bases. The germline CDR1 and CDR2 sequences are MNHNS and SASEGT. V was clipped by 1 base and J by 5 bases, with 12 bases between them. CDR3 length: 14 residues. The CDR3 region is CASSEDWTLDEQYF. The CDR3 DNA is TGTGCCAGCAGTGAAGATTGGACTCTCGACGAGCAGTACTTC.

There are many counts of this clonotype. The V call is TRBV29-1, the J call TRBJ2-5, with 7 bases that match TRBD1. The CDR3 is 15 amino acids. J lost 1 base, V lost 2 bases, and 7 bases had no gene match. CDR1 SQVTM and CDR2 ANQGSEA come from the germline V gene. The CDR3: CSVEITGTAQETQYF. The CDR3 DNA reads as TGCAGCGTTGAAATAACGGGGACAGCCCAAGAGACCCAGTACTTC.

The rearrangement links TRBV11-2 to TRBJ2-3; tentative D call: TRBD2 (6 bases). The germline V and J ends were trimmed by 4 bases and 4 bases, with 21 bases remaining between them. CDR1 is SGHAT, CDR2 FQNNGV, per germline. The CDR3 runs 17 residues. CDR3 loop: CASSSGAGGMASDTQYF. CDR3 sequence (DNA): TGTGCCAGCAGCTCCGGGGCTGGCGGGATGGCGTCAGATACGCAGTATTTT. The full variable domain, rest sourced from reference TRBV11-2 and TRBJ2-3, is EAGVAQSPRYKIIEKRQSVAFWCNPISGHATLYWYQQILGQGPKLLIQFQNNGVVDDSQLPKDRFSAERLKGVDSTLKIQPAKLEDSAVYLCASSSGAGGMASDTQYFGPGTRLTVL.

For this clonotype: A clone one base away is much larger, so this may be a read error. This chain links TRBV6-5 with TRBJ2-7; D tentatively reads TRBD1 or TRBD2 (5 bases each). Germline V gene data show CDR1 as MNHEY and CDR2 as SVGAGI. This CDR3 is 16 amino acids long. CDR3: CASGYIRTGGTYEQYF. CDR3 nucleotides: TGTGCCAGCGGTTACATAAGAACAGGAGGTACCTACGAGCAGTACTTC.

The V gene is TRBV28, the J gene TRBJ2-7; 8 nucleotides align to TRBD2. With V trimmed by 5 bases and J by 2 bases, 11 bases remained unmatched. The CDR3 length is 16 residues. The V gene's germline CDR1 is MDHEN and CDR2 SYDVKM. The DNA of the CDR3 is TGTGCCAGCAGTCATTCCCATAGCGGGGACGCCTACGAGCAGTACTTC. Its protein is CASSHSHSGDAYEQYF.

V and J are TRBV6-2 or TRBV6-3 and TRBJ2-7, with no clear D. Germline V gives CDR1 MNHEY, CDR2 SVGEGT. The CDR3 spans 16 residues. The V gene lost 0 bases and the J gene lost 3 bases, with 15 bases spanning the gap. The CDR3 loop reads CASSYSKFHGIYEQYF. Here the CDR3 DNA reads TGTGCCAGCAGTTACTCGAAATTCCACGGAATCTACGAGCAGTACTTC.

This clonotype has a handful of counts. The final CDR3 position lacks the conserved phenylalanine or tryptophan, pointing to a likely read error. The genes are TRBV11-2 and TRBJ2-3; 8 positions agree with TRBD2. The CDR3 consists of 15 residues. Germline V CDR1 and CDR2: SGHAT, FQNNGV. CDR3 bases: TGTGTCAGCAGCTTAACCGGGAGCGGGAGAGATACGCAGTATTAT. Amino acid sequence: CVSSLTGSGRDTQYY.

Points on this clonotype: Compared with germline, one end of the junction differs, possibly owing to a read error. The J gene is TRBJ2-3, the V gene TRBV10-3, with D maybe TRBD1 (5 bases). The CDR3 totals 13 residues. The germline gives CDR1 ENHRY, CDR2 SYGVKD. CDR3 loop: CAISQGLADMQYF. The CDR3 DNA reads TGCGCCATCTCCCAGGGTTTAGCAGATATGCAGTATTTT.

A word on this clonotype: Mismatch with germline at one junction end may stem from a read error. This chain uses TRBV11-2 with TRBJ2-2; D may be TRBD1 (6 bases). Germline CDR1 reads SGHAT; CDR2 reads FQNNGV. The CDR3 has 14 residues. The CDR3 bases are TGTGTCAGCAGCATCGCCAGGGGAAACGGGGAGCTGTTTTTT. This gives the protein CVSSIARGNGELFF.

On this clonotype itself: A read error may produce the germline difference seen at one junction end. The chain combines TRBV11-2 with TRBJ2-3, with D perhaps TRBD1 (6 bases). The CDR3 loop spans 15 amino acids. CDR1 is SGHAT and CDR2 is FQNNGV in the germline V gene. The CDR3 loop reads CASSFGGNRGDTQYF. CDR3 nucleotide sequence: TGTGCCAGCAGCTTTGGGGGCAACCGAGGGGATACGCAGTATTTC.

The CDR3 DNA sequence: TGTGCCAGCAGCGCTTTTTGGACAGGGGGCTATGGCTACACCTTC. Protein sequence: CASSAFWTGGYGYTF. This chain connects TRBV6-5 to TRBJ1-2; 10 bases line up with TRBD1. J was trimmed by 4 bases and V by 6 bases; bases with no gene match: 8. This CDR3 is built from 15 residues. Germline values: CDR1 MNHEY, CDR2 SVGAGI.

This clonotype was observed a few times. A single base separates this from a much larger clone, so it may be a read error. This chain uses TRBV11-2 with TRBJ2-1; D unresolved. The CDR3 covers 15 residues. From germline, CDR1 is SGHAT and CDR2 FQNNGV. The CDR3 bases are TGTGCCAGCAGCTTTGGGAACGACGGATACAATGTGCAGTTCTTC. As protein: CASSFGNDGYNVQFF.

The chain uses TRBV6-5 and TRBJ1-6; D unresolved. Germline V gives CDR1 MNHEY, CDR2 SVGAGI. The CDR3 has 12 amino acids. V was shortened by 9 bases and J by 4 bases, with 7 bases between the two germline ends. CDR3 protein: CARAWYNSPLHF. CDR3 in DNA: TGTGCCAGGGCTTGGTATAATTCACCCCTCCACTTT.

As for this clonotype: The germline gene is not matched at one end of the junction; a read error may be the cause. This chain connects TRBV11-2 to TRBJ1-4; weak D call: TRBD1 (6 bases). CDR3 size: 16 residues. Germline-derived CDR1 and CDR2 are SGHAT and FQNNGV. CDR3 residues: CAGSQITGSPNEKLFF. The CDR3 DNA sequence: TGTGCCGGCAGCCAGATAACAGGGTCCCCTAATGAAAAACTGTTTTTT.

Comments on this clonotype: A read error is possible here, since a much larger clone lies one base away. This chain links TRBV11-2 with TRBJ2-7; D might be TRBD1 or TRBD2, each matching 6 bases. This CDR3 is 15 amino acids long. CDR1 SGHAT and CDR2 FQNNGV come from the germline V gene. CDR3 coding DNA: TGTGCCAGCAGCTTAGGACAGCCGGGGGCCTACGAGCGGTACTTC. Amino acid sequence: CASSLGQPGAYERYF.

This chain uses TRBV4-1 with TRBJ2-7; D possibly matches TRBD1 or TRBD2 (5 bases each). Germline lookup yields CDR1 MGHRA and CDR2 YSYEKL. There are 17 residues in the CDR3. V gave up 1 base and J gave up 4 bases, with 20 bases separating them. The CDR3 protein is CASSQVVLGDRGYEQYF. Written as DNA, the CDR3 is TGCGCCAGCAGCCAAGTAGTATTAGGGGACCGAGGATACGAGCAGTACTTC.

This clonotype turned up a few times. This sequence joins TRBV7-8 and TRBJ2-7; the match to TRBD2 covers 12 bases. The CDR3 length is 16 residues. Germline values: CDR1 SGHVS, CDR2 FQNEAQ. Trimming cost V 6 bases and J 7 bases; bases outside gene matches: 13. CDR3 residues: CASRKETSGSNREQYF. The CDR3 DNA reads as TGTGCCAGCAGAAAAGAGACTAGCGGGAGCAATAGGGAGCAGTACTTC.

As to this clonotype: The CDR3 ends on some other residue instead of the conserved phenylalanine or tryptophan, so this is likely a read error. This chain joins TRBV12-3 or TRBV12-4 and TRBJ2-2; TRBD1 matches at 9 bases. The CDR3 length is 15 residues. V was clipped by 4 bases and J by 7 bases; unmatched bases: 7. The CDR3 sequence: CASSSMTGGIGELFS. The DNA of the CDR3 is TGTGCCAGCAGTTCGATGACAGGGGGGATCGGGGAGCTGTTTTCT.

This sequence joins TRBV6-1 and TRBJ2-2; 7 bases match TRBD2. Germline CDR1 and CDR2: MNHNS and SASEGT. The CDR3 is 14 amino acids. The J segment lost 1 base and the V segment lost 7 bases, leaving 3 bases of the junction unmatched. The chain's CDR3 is CASIRTRNTGELFF. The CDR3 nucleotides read TGTGCCAGCATCAGGACTAGGAACACCGGGGAGCTGTTTTTT.